The present T cell receptor beta chain was sequenced within a study of shared T cell receptors in the human thymus. Germline V lookup: CDR1 SGHAT, CDR2 FQNNGV. The V segment lost 4 bases and the J segment 3 bases; nucleotides outside the gene matches: 11. The CDR3 sequence is 16 residues long. The data were produced by immunoSEQ multiplex PCR, yet TCRdb's version contains in-frame clones alone and is incomplete. This sample yields hundreds of thousands of clones, of which 80% to 90% are seen a single time; 0.009% to 0.0095% belongs to the top ten. These data are also associated with another study on human thymus T cells. That report notes: Resections from corrective heart surgery provided thymus tissue. Blood and thymic repertoires both appeared biased in V and J gene usage. Related studies found that unrelated individuals share highly overlapping thymic repertoires.

The gene calls are TRBV11-2 and TRBJ2-7; 8 bases fit TRBD1. Source material: thymocytes. The clonotype originates from a boy in the first two years of life with a congenital heart defect. CDR3 nucleotides: TGTGCCAGCAGCTCTCGCCCCGGGGGACAGGTCTACGAGCAGTACTTC. Translated: CASSSRPGGQVYEQYF.